The present T cell receptor (beta chain) was sequenced within a study of a mutant IDH1 vaccine in newly diagnosed glioma. The method was immunoSEQ multiplex PCR; TCRdb's version includes in-frame clones alone and lacks a portion of them. The table has 35,000 to 45,000 clones, 80% to 90% seen once. This sample's time point: week 35, safety follow-up. Every vaccine dose comprised 300 ug of mutant IDH1 20-mer peptide plus topical imiquimod. V lost 1 base and J 2 bases, leaving 14 bases between the germline ends. From germline, CDR1 is MDHEN and CDR2 SYDVKM. The CDR3 length is 17 residues. Details on this clone: Its target is unknown.

This TCR derives from a middle-aged man with glioma. This sample comprised PBMCs, obtained from a glioma patient whose treatment included an IDH1 peptide vaccine. V and J are TRBV28 and TRBJ1-4; D gene uncertain. CDR3 loop: CASSLLGRGTTNEKLFF. In DNA, the CDR3 is TGTGCCAGCAGTTTATTAGGTAGAGGAACGACTAATGAAAAACTGTTTTTT.